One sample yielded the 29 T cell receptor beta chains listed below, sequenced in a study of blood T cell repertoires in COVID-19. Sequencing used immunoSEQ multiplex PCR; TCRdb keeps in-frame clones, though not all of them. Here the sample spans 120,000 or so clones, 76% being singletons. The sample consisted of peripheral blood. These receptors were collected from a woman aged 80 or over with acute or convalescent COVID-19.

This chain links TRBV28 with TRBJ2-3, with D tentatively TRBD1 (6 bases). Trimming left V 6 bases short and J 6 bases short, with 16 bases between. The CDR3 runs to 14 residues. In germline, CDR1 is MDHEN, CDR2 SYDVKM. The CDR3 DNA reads TGTGCCAGCAGGAAAGGGGGACAATCCGATACGCAGTATTTT. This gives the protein CASRKGGQSDTQYF.

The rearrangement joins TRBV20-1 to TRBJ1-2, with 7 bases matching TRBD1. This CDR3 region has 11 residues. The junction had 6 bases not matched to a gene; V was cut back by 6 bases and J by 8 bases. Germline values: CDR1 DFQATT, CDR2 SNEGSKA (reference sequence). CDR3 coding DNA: TGCAGTGCCAAGACGGGACAGGGCTACACCTTC. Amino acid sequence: CSAKTGQGYTF.

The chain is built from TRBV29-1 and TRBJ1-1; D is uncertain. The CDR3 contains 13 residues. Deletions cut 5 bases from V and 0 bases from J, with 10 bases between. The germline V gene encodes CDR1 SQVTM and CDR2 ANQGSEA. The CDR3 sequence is CSVKLPLNTEAFF. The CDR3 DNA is TGCAGCGTTAAACTCCCATTGAACACTGAAGCTTTCTTT.

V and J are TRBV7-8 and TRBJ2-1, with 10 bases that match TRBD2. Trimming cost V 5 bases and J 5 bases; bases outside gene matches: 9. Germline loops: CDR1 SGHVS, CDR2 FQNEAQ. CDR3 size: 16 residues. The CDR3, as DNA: TGTGCCAGCAGCACTCATAGCGGGGGGTCCCACAATGAGCAGTTCTTC. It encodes CASSTHSGGSHNEQFF.

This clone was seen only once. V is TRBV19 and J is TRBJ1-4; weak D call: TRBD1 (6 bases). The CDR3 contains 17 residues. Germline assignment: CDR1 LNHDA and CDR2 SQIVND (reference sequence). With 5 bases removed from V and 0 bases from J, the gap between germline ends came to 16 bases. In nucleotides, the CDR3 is TGTGCCAGTAGTTCCGGGACACTCGTTGCAACTAATGAAAAACTGTTTTTT. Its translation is CASSSGTLVATNEKLFF.

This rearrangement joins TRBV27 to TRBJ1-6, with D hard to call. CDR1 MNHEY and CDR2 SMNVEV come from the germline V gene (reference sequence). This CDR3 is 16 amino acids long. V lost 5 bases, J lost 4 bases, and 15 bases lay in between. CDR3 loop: CASSPRPQLYNSPLHF. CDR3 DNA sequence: TGTGCCAGCAGTCCACGGCCACAGTTGTATAATTCACCCCTCCACTTT.

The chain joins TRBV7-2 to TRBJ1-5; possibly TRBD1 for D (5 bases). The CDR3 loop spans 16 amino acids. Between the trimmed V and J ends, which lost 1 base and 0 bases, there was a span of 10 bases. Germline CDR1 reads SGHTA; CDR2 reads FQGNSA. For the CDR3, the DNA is TGTGCCAGCAGCTTAGGACGGACATTTAGCAATCAGCCCCAGCATTTT. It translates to CASSLGRTFSNQPQHF.

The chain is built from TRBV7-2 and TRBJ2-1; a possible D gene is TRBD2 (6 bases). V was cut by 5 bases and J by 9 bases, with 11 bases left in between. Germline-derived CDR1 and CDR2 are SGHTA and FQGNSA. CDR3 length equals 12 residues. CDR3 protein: CASSPQRVEQFF. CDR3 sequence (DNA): TGTGCCAGCAGCCCCCAGCGGGTTGAGCAGTTCTTC.

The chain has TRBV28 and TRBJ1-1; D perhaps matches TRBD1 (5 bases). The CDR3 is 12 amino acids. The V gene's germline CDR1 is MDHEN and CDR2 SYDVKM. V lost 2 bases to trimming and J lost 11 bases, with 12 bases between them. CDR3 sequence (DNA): TGTGCCAGCAGTTTACGTACAGGAGGGGCTTTCTTT. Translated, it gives CASSLRTGGAFF.

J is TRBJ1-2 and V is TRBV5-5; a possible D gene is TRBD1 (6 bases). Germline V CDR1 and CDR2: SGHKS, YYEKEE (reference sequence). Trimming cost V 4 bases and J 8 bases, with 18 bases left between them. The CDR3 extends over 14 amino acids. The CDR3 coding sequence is TGTGCCAGCAGCATTAGACAGGCCCAGGGAGGCTACACCTTC. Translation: CASSIRQAQGGYTF.

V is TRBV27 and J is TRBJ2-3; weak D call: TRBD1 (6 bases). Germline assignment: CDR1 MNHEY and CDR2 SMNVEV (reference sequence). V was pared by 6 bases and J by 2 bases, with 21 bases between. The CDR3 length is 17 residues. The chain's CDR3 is CASSTIQGLPFTDTQYF. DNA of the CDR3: TGTGCCAGCAGCACAATTCAGGGGTTACCCTTCACAGATACGCAGTATTTT.

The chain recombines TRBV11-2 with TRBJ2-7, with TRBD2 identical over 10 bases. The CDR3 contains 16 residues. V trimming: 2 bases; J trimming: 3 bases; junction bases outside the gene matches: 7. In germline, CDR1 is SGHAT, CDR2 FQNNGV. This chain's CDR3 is CASSLRLAGGVYEQYF. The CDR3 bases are TGTGCCAGCAGCTTACGATTAGCGGGGGGCGTCTACGAGCAGTACTTC.

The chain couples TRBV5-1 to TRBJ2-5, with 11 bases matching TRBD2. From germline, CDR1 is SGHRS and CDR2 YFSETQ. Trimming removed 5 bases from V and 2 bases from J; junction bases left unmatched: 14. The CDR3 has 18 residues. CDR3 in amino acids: CASRISGGAGPNQETQYF. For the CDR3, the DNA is TGCGCCAGCAGAATTAGCGGGGGGGCTGGTCCTAATCAAGAGACCCAGTACTTC. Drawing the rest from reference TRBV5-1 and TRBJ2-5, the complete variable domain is KAGVTQTPRYLIKTRGQQVTLSCSPISGHRSVSWYQQTPGQGLQFLFEYFSETQRNKGNFPGRFSGRQFSNSRSEMNVSTLELGDSALYLCASRISGGAGPNQETQYFGPGTRLLVL.

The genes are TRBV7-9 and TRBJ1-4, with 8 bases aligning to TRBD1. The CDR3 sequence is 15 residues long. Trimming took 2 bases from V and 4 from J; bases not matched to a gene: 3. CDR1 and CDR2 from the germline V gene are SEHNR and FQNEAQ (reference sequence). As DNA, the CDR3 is TGTGCCAGCAGCTTAAGAGACAGGGGTAATGAAAAACTGTTTTTT. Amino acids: CASSLRDRGNEKLFF. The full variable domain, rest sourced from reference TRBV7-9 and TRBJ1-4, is DTGVSQNPRHKITKRGQNVTFRCDPISEHNRLYWYRQTLGQGPEFLTYFQNEAQLEKSRLLSDRFSAERPKGSFSTLEIQRTEQGDSAMYLCASSLRDRGNEKLFFGSGTQLSVL.

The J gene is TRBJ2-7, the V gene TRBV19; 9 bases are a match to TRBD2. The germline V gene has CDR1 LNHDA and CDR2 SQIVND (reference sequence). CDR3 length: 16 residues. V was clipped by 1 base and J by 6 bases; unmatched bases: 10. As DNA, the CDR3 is TGTGCCAGTAGTATAGCTAGCGGGGCGGGCGTCGTCGAGCAGTACTTC. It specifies CASSIASGAGVVEQYF.

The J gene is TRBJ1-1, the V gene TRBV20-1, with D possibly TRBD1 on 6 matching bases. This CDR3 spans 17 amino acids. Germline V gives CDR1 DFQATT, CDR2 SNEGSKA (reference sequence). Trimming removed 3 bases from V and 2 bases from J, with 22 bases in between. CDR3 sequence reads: CSASSQGYFGPNTEAFF. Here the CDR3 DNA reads TGCAGTGCTAGTTCACAGGGATATTTCGGTCCAAACACTGAAGCTTTCTTT.

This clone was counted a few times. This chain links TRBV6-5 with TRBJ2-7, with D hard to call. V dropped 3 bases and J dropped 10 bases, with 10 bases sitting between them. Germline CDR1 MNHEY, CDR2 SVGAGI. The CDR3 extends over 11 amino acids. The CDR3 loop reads CASSYPVEQYF. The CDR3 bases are TGTGCCAGCAGTTATCCGGTAGAACAGTACTTC.

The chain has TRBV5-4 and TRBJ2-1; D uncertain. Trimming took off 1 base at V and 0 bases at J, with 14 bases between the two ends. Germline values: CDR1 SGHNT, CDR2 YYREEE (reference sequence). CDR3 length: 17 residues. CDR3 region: CASSLSVAVSSYNEQFF. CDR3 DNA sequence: TGTGCCAGCAGCTTGTCGGTAGCAGTGAGCTCCTACAATGAGCAGTTCTTC. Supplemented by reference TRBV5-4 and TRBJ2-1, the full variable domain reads ETGVTQSPTHLIKTRGQQVTLRCSSQSGHNTVSWYQQALGQGPQFIFQYYREEENGRGNFPPRFSGLQFPNYSSELNVNALELDDSALYLCASSLSVAVSSYNEQFFGPGTRLTVL.

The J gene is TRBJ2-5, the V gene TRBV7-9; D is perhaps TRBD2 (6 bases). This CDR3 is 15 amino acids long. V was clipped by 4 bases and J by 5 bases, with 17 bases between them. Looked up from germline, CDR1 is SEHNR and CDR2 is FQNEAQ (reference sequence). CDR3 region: CASSWRGPVGETQYF. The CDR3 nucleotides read TGTGCCAGCAGCTGGAGGGGTCCGGTGGGGGAGACCCAGTACTTC.

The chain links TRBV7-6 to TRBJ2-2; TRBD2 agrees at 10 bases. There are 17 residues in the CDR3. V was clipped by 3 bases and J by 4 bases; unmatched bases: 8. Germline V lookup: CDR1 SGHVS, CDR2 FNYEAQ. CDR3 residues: CASSLGAGGPGTGELFF. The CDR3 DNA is TGTGCCAGCAGCTTGGGAGCGGGGGGGCCGGGCACCGGGGAGCTGTTTTTT.

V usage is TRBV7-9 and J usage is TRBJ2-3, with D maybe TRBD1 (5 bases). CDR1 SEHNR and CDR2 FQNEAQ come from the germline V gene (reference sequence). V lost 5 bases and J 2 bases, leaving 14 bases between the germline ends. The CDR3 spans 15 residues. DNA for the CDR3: TGTGCCAGCAGCCTAGGGGCCTTAGACACAGATACGCAGTATTTT. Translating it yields CASSLGALDTDTQYF.

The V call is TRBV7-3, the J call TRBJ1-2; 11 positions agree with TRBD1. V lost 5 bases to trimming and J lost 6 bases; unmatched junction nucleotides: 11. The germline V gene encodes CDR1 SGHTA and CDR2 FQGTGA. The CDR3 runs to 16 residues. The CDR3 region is CASSLGQGARSDGYTF. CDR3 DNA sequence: TGTGCCAGCAGCCTAGGACAGGGGGCTAGATCGGATGGCTACACCTTC.

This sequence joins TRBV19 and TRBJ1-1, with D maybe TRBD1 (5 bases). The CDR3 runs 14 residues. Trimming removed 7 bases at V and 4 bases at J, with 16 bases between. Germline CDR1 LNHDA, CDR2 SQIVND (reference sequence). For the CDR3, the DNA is TGTGCCAGTAACCCAAATCAGGGTGGCACTGAAGCTTTCTTT. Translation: CASNPNQGGTEAFF.

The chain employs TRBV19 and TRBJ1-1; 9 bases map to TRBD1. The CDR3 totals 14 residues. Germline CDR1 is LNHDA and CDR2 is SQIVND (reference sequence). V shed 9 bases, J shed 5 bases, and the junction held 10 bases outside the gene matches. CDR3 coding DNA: TGTGCCAGCCACCGGGGACAGGGCTGGACTGAAGCTTTCTTT. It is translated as CASHRGQGWTEAFF. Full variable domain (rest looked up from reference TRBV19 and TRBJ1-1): DGGITQSPKYLFRKEGQNVTLSCEQNLNHDAMYWYRQDPGQGLRLIYYSQIVNDFQKGDIAEGYSVSREKKESFPLTVTSAQKNPTAFYLCASHRGQGWTEAFFGQGTRLTVV.

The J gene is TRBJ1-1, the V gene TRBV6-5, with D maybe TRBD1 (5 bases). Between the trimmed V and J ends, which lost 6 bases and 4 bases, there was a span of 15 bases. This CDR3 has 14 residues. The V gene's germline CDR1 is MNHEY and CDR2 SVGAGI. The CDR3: CASSIQGVTTEAFF. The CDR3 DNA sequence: TGTGCCAGCAGCATCCAGGGTGTGACCACTGAAGCTTTCTTT.

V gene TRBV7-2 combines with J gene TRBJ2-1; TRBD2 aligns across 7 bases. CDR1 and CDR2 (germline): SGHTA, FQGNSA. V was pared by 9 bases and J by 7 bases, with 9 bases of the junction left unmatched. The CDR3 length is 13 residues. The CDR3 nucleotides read TGTGCCAGTAGCGCCGGGACTATTAATGAGCAGTTCTTC. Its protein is CASSAGTINEQFF.

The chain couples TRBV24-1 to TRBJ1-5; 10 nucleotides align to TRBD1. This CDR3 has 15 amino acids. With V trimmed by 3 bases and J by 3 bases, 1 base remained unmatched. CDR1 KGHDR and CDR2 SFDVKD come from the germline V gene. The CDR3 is CATSDGQGDNQPQHF. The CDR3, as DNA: TGTGCCACCAGTGATGGACAGGGGGACAATCAGCCCCAGCATTTT.

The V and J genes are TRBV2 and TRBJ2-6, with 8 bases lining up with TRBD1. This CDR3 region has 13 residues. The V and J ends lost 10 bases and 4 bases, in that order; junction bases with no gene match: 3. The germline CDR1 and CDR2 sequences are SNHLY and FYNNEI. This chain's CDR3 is CATQGDGANVLTF. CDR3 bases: TGTGCCACACAGGGGGACGGGGCCAACGTCCTGACTTTC.

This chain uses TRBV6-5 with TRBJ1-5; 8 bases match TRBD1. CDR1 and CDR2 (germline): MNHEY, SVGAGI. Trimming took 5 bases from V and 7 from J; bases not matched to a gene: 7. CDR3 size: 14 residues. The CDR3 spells CASSLDRVGQPQHF. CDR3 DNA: TGTGCCAGCAGTCTGGACAGGGTAGGGCAGCCCCAGCATTTT.